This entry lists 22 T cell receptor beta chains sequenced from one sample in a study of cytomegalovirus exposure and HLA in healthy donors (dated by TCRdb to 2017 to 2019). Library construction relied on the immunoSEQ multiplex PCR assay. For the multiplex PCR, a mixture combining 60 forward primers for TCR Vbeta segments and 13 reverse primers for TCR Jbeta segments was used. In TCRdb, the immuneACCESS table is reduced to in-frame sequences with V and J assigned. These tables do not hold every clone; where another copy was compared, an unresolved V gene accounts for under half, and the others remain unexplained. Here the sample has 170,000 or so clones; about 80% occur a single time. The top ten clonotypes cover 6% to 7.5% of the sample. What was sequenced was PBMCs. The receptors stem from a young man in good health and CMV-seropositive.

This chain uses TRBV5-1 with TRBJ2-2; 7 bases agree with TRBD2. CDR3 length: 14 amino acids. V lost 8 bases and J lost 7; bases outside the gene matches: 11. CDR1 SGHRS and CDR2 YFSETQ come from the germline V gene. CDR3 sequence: CASRGRARDGELFF. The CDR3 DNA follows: TGCGCCAGTAGAGGGAGGGCCCGTGACGGGGAGCTGTTTTTT. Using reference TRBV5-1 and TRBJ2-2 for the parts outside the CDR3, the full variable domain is KAGVTQTPRYLIKTRGQQVTLSCSPISGHRSVSWYQQTPGQGLQFLFEYFSETQRNKGNFPGRFSGRQFSNSRSEMNVSTLELGDSALYLCASRGRARDGELFFGEGSRLTVL.

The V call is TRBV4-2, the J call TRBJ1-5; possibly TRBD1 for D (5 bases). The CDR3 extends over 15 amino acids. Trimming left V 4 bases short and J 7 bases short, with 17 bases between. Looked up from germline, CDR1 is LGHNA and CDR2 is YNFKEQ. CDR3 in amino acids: CASSPRGGNSQPQHF. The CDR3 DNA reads TGTGCCAGCAGCCCCCGGGGGGGGAATAGCCAGCCCCAGCATTTT.

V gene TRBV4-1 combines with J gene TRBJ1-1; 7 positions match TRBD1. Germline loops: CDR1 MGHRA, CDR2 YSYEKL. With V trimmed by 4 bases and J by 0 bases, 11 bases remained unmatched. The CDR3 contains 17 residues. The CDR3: CASSPQWTGTVNTEAFF. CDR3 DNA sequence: TGCGCCAGCAGCCCCCAATGGACCGGGACAGTGAACACTGAAGCTTTCTTT.

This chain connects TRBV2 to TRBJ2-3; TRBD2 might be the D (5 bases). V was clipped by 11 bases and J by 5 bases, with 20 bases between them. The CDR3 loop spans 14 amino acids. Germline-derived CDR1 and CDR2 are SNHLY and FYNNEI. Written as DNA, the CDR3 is TGTGCCTTAATGGGAGCGGCGGACCGAGATACGCAGTATTTT. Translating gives CALMGAADRDTQYF.

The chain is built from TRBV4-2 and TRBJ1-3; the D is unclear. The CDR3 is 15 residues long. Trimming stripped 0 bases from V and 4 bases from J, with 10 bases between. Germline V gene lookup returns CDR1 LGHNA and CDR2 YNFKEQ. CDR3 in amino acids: CASSQDRSGGNTIYF. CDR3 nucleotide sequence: TGTGCCAGCAGCCAAGATCGGTCCGGGGGAAACACCATATATTTT.

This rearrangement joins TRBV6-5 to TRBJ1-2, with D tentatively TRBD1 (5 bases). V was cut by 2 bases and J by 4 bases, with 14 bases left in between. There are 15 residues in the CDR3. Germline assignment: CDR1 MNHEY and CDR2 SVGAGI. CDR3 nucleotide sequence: TGTGCCAGCAGTTACGGCCCGCAAAGGGGCTATGGCTACACCTTC. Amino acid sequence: CASSYGPQRGYGYTF.

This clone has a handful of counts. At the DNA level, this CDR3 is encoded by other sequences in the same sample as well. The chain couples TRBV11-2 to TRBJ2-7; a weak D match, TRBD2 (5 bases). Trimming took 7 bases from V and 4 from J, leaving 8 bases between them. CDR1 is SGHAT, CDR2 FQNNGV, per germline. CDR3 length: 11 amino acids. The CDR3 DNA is TGTGCCAGCACTCGGGGATACGAGCAGTACTTC. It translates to CASTRGYEQYF. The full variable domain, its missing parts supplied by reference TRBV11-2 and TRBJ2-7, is EAGVAQSPRYKIIEKRQSVAFWCNPISGHATLYWYQQILGQGPKLLIQFQNNGVVDDSQLPKDRFSAERLKGVDSTLKIQPAKLEDSAVYLCASTRGYEQYFGPGTRLTVT.

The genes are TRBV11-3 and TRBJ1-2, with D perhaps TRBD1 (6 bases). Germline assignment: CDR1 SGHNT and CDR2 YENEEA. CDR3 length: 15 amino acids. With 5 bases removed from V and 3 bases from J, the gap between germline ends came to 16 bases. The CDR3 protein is CASSATRGADYGYTF. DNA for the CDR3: TGTGCCAGCAGCGCGACTCGGGGGGCGGACTATGGCTACACCTTC.

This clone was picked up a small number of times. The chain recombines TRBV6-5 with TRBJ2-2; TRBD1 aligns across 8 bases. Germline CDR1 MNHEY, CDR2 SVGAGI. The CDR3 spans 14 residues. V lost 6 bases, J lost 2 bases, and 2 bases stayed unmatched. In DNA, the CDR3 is TGTGCCAGCAGACAGGGGGATAACACCGGGGAGCTGTTTTTT. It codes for CASRQGDNTGELFF.

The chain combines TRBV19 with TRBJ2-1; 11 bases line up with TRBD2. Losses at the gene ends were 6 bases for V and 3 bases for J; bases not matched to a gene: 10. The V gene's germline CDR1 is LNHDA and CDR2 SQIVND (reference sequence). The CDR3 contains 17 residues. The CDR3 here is CASSYSAGTSGYNEQFF. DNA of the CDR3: TGTGCCAGTAGCTACTCTGCCGGGACTAGCGGCTACAATGAGCAGTTCTTC. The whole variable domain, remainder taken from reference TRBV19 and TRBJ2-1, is DGGITQSPKYLFRKEGQNVTLSCEQNLNHDAMYWYRQDPGQGLRLIYYSQIVNDFQKGDIAEGYSVSREKKESFPLTVTSAQKNPTAFYLCASSYSAGTSGYNEQFFGPGTRLTVL.

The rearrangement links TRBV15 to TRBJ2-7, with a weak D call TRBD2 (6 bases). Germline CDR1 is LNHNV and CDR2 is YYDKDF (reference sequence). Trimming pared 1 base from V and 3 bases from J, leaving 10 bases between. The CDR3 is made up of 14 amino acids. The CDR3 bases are TGTGCCACCAGCAGAGCTGCGGGGAGCTACGAGCAGTACTTC. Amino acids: CATSRAAGSYEQYF. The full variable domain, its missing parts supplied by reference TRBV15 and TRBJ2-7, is DAMVIQNPRYQVTQFGKPVTLSCSQTLNHNVMYWYQQKSSQAPKLLFHYYDKDFNNEADTPDNFQSRRPNTSFCFLDIRSPGLGDTAMYLCATSRAAGSYEQYFGPGTRLTVT.

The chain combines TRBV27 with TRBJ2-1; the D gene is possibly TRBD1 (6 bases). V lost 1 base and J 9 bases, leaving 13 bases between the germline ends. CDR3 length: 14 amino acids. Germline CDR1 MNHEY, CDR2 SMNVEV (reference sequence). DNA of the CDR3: TGTGCCAGCAGTTTATGGTTGGGGGCTGGTGAGCAGTTCTTC. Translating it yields CASSLWLGAGEQFF.

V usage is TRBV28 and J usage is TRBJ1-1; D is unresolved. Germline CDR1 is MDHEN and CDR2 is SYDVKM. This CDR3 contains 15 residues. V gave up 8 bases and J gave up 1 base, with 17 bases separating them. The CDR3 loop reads CASLSPPGWNTEAFF. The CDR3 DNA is TGTGCCAGCCTGAGCCCCCCGGGATGGAACACTGAAGCTTTCTTT.

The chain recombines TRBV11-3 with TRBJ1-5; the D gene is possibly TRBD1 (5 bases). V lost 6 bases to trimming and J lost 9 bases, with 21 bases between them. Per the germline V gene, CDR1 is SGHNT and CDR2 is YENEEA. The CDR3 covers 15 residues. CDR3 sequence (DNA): TGTGCCAGCAGGCCGCGGGACGTTAGATTCGCGCCCCAGCATTTT. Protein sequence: CASRPRDVRFAPQHF.

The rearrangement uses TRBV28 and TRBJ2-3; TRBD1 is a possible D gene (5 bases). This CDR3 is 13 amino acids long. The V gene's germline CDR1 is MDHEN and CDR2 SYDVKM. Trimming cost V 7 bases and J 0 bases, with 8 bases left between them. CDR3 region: CASKGPSTDTQYF. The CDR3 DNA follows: TGTGCCAGCAAGGGGCCCAGCACAGATACGCAGTATTTT. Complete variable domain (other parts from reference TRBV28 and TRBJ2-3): DVKVTQSSRYLVKRTGEKVFLECVQDMDHENMFWYRQDPGLGLRLIYFSYDVKMKEKGDIPEGYSVSREKKERFSLILESASTNQTSMYLCASKGPSTDTQYFGPGTRLTVL.

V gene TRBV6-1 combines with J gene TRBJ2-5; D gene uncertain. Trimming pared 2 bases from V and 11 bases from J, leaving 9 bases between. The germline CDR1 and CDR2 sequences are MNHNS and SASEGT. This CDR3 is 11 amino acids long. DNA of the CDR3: TGTGCCAGCAGTGAAACTAAGGAGCAGTACTTC. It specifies CASSETKEQYF.

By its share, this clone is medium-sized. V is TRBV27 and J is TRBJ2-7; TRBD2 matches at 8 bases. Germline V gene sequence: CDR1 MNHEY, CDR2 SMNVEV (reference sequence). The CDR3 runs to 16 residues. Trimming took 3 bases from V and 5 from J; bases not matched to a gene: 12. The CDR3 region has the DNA TGTGCCAGCAGTTTCTCGGCCAGCGGGAGTAGCCACGAGCAGTACTTC. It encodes CASSFSASGSSHEQYF.

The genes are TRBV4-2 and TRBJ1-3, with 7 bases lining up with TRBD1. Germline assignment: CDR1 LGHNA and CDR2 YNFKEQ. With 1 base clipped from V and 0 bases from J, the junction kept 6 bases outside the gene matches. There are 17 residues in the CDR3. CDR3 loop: CASSQGSGQSSGNTIYF. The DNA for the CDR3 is TGTGCCAGCAGCCAAGGCTCGGGACAGAGCTCTGGAAACACCATATATTTT.

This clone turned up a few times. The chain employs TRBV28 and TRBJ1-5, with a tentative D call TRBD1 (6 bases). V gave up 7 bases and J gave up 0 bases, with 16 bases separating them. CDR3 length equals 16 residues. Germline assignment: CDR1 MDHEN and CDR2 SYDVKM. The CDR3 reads CASTDRSLNSNQPQHF. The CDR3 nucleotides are TGTGCCAGCACCGACAGGAGCCTCAATAGCAATCAGCCCCAGCATTTT.

CDR3 sequence reads: CASSASGVFTEAFF. The CDR3 region has the DNA TGTGCCAGCAGCGCCTCAGGGGTATTCACTGAAGCTTTCTTT. V usage is TRBV7-2 and J usage is TRBJ1-1; tentatively, D is TRBD1 (6 bases). This CDR3 is 14 amino acids long. The germline CDR1 and CDR2 sequences are SGHTA and FQGNSA. Trimming removed 5 bases at V and 4 bases at J, with 14 bases between.

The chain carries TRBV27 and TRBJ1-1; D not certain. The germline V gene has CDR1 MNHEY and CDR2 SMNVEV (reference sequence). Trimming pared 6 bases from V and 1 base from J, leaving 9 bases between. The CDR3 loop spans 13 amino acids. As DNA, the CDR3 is TGTGCCAGCAGAAGTTCGGGGAACACTGAAGCTTTCTTT. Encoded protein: CASRSSGNTEAFF.

In DNA form, the CDR3 reads TGCGCCTCCCGGGGGGTCTCCGCGTCGGGTTGGGACGAGCAGTACTTC. Translation gives CASRGVSASGWDEQYF. The chain carries TRBV5-1 and TRBJ2-7, with 7 bases that match TRBD2. Germline V gene sequence: CDR1 SGHRS, CDR2 YFSETQ. Unmatched junction bases numbered 21, after V lost 10 bases and J lost 5 bases. The CDR3 extends over 16 amino acids.